These 23 T cell receptor beta chains were all obtained from the same sample, sequenced in a study of shared clonotypes between healthy human individuals. Some clones are missing from TCRdb's copy, which holds only in-frame ones; the method was immunoSEQ multiplex PCR. Of about 660,000 clones listed, 74% are singletons. Sequencing was carried out using memory CD4+ T cells sorted from blood. As to subset: CD45RA-negative fraction. Source of these receptors: a woman in her 30s in good health.

Here the CDR3 DNA reads TGTGCCAGCTCACATGGGGCTAGCGGGAGTGTCCGGGAGCTGTTTTTT. It translates to CASSHGASGSVRELFF. The chain carries TRBV18 and TRBJ2-2, with 10 bases lining up with TRBD2. The CDR3 is 16 residues long. Trimming at V came to 4 bases and at J to 9 bases, leaving 11 bases not matched to a gene. CDR1 is KGHSH, CDR2 LQKENI, per germline.

This clone was recorded many times. This chain joins TRBV5-8 and TRBJ1-2; 9 positions match TRBD1. In germline, CDR1 is SGHTS, CDR2 YDEGEE. V dropped 0 bases and J dropped 8; count of bases not matched to a gene: 17. The CDR3 has 18 amino acids. DNA for the CDR3: TGTGCCAGCAGCTTGGGCCGGGACAGGGACTTTGCGCGGCGGGGCTACACCTTC. Translation: CASSLGRDRDFARRGYTF.

The chain couples TRBV7-2 to TRBJ1-2; D not certain. V gave up 3 bases and J gave up 8 bases, with 13 bases separating them. This CDR3 has 13 residues. The V gene's germline CDR1 is SGHTA and CDR2 FQGNSA. CDR3 coding DNA: TGTGCCAGCAGCTTTTCGGAGGCGAGCGGCTACACCTTC. It yields the protein CASSFSEASGYTF.

In its sample, this clone was seen a few times. CDR3 amino acids: CASTRDSPNTGELFF. CDR3 sequence (DNA): TGTGCCAGCACCCGGGACAGTCCGAACACCGGGGAGCTGTTTTTT. V usage is TRBV19 and J usage is TRBJ2-2; 7 bases align to TRBD1. The junction had 7 bases not matched to a gene; V was cut back by 9 bases and J by 0 bases. The CDR3 runs 15 residues. CDR1 and CDR2 (germline): LNHDA, SQIVND (reference sequence).

The chain uses TRBV28 and TRBJ1-1; TRBD1 might be the D (5 bases). Deletions cut 4 bases from V and 0 bases from J, with 12 bases between. Germline loops: CDR1 MDHEN, CDR2 SYDVKM. The CDR3 is 15 amino acids. The CDR3 region has the DNA TGTGCCAGCAGTTCAAGGGGACGGGTGAACACTGAAGCTTTCTTT. This encodes CASSSRGRVNTEAFF. Looking up the rest from reference TRBV28 and TRBJ1-1 gives the full variable domain: DVKVTQSSRYLVKRTGEKVFLECVQDMDHENMFWYRQDPGLGLRLIYFSYDVKMKEKGDIPEGYSVSREKKERFSLILESASTNQTSMYLCASSSRGRVNTEAFFGQGTRLTVV.

The chain employs TRBV4-1 and TRBJ2-7, with 10 bases lining up with TRBD2. Germline V CDR1 and CDR2: MGHRA, YSYEKL. The CDR3 runs 16 residues. J gave up 2 bases and V 4 bases, and 8 bases lay outside the gene matches. CDR3 DNA: TGCGCCAGCAGCCCAGCCGCCGGGACTAGCGCCTACGAGCAGTACTTC. This codes for CASSPAAGTSAYEQYF.

The chain has TRBV28 and TRBJ2-1, with D possibly called TRBD1 or TRBD2 (5 bases each). The CDR3 length is 17 residues. V gave up 1 base and J gave up 8 bases, with 21 bases separating them. Germline V gene data show CDR1 as MDHEN and CDR2 as SYDVKM. In DNA, the CDR3 is TGTGCCAGCAGTTTATTCCCCTGGCGGGCAGGGTTTCATGAGCAGTTCTTC. Its translation: CASSLFPWRAGFHEQFF.

This clone came up many times. This chain joins TRBV6-1 and TRBJ2-7, with 7 bases matching TRBD2. This CDR3 has 14 residues. Trimming at V came to 5 bases and at J to 0 bases, leaving 4 bases not matched to a gene. Germline assignment: CDR1 MNHNS and CDR2 SASEGT. The CDR3 protein is CASSFGGDSYEQYF. In DNA, the CDR3 is TGTGCCAGCAGTTTTGGGGGGGACTCCTACGAGCAGTACTTC.

This clone showed up just once. The CDR3 spells CASSEVGNQETQYF. CDR3 DNA: TGTGCCAGCAGTGAAGTTGGGAACCAAGAGACCCAGTACTTC. V usage is TRBV2 and J usage is TRBJ2-5, with D uncertain. V was trimmed by 1 base and J by 0 bases, leaving 6 bases between them. CDR1 is SNHLY, CDR2 FYNNEI, per germline. The CDR3 is 14 amino acids.

The chain joins TRBV2 to TRBJ2-7, with 7 bases matching TRBD1. Per the germline V gene, CDR1 is SNHLY and CDR2 is FYNNEI. J lost 3 bases, V lost 3 bases, and 5 bases had no gene match. CDR3 length: 14 residues. This CDR3 is CASSDRDRVYEQYF. DNA of the CDR3: TGTGCCAGCAGTGACCGGGACAGAGTCTACGAGCAGTACTTC.

The rearrangement joins TRBV11-3 to TRBJ2-3; 14 nucleotides align to TRBD2. CDR1 and CDR2 (germline): SGHNT, YENEEA. The CDR3 runs to 16 residues. The V and J ends lost 5 bases and 6 bases, in that order; junction bases with no gene match: 7. CDR3 DNA sequence: TGTGCCAGCAGCCAAGGGACTAGCGGGAGAGGGGATACGCAGTATTTT. This sequence encodes CASSQGTSGRGDTQYF. Looking up the rest from reference TRBV11-3 and TRBJ2-3 gives the full variable domain: EAGVVQSPRYKIIEKKQPVAFWCNPISGHNTLYWYLQNLGQGPELLIRYENEEAVDDSQLPKDRFSAERLKGVDSTLKIQPAELGDSAVYLCASSQGTSGRGDTQYFGPGTRLTVL.

This clone was detected many times. Other DNA sequences within the sample encode an identical CDR3. This rearrangement joins TRBV7-9 to TRBJ2-3; perhaps TRBD1 as D (6 bases). This CDR3 is 14 amino acids long. Per the germline V gene, CDR1 is SEHNR and CDR2 is FQNEAQ (reference sequence). V lost 4 bases, J lost 0 bases, and 8 bases lay in between. CDR3 sequence: CASSSGQSTDTQYF. In nucleotides, the CDR3 is TGTGCCAGCAGCTCCGGACAGAGCACAGATACGCAGTATTTT.

The chain has TRBV7-9 and TRBJ1-1; D is uncertain. Trimming shortened V by 4 bases and J by 6 bases, and 18 bases separated the two germline ends. The germline CDR1 and CDR2 sequences are SEHNR and FQNEAQ (reference sequence). This CDR3 is 15 amino acids long. The CDR3 DNA sequence: TGTGCCAGCAGCTACGGTGTGAGTTACATGGCTGAAGCTTTCTTT. This codes for CASSYGVSYMAEAFF.

This chain joins TRBV10-1 and TRBJ2-7, with D perhaps TRBD2 (5 bases). Germline CDR1 WNHNN, CDR2 SYGVQD (reference sequence). V was shortened by 2 bases and J by 6 bases, with 11 bases between the two germline ends. There are 13 residues in the CDR3. CDR3 region: CASSEQLVGEQYF. Written as DNA, the CDR3 is TGCGCCAGCAGTGAGCAACTAGTTGGCGAGCAGTACTTC.

Concerning this clone itself: This may be a read error: a much more frequent sequence differs by one nucleotide. The sample holds other DNA sequences that translate to the same CDR3. This sequence joins TRBV9 and TRBJ2-1, with 11 bases lining up with TRBD2. Germline V CDR1 and CDR2: SGDLS, YYNGEE. The J segment lost 7 bases and the V segment lost 0 bases, leaving 0 bases of the junction unmatched. CDR3 length: 14 amino acids. As DNA, the CDR3 is TGTGCCAGCAGCGTAGGGACTAGCGGGAATGAGCAGTTCTTC. It specifies CASSVGTSGNEQFF.

This clone was recorded many times. V and J are TRBV2 and TRBJ1-5; D uncertain. V lost 4 bases and J lost 5, with 12 bases in between. From germline, CDR1 is SNHLY and CDR2 FYNNEI. The CDR3 spans 14 residues. CDR3 protein: CASSAEVRYQPQHF. The CDR3 DNA sequence: TGTGCCAGCAGTGCGGAGGTCCGATATCAGCCCCAGCATTTT.

This clone was detected many times. The chain joins TRBV7-2 to TRBJ2-7, with D possibly TRBD2 on 6 matching bases. Germline CDR1 and CDR2: SGHTA and FQGNSA. The CDR3 length is 16 residues. Trimming left V 1 base short and J 4 bases short, with 17 bases between. DNA of the CDR3: TGTGCCAGCAGCTTAGTACCTAGCGTCTCTAGGTACGAGCAGTACTTC. Residues: CASSLVPSVSRYEQYF.

The chain employs TRBV5-1 and TRBJ2-7; no clear D. V was cut by 1 base and J by 7 bases, with 9 bases left in between. The CDR3 has 12 amino acids. Germline loops: CDR1 SGHRS, CDR2 YFSETQ. CDR3 protein: CASSLLGPEQYF. CDR3 bases: TGCGCCAGCAGCTTGCTGGGTCCGGAGCAGTACTTC.

This rearrangement joins TRBV18 to TRBJ2-1, with D possibly matching TRBD1 (5 bases). V gave up 3 bases and J gave up 10 bases, with 13 bases separating them. The CDR3 contains 13 residues. CDR1 is KGHSH, CDR2 LQKENI, per germline. DNA of the CDR3: TGTGCCAGCTCACCTGACAGCCTTTGGGAGCAGTTCTTC. It yields the protein CASSPDSLWEQFF.

This clone was seen once. The CDR3 reads CASNKDSNYGYTF. Here the CDR3 DNA reads TGTGCCAGTAACAAAGACAGTAACTATGGCTACACCTTC. The rearrangement uses TRBV19 and TRBJ1-2; possible D gene TRBD1, 5 bases. This CDR3 is 13 amino acids long. V lost 7 bases and J lost 1, with 10 bases in between. Germline values: CDR1 LNHDA, CDR2 SQIVND (reference sequence).

The V gene is TRBV7-9, the J gene TRBJ1-3, with D hard to call. Germline loops: CDR1 SEHNR, CDR2 FQNEAQ (reference sequence). The CDR3 is 14 residues long. The ends were cut back, 4 bases at V and 5 bases at J, with 12 bases in the middle. The CDR3 sequence: CASSSGPSRNTIYF. The CDR3 region has the DNA TGTGCCAGCAGCTCAGGTCCCAGCCGAAACACCATATATTTT.

The gene calls are TRBV2 and TRBJ2-3, with 7 bases lining up with TRBD1. Germline V lookup: CDR1 SNHLY, CDR2 FYNNEI. The CDR3 contains 13 residues. With V trimmed by 6 bases and J by 4 bases, 4 bases remained unmatched. The CDR3 DNA reads TGTGCCAGCAGGGGGGACAGTTCAGATACGCAGTATTTT. Translating it yields CASRGDSSDTQYF.

For the CDR3, the DNA is TGTGCCAGCAGCCCGGAGGTGGCGAGAAGCACAGATACGCAGTATTTT. Translating it yields CASSPEVARSTDTQYF. The chain employs TRBV5-4 and TRBJ2-3; tentatively, D is TRBD2 (5 bases). CDR1 is SGHNT, CDR2 YYREEE, per germline (reference sequence). Trimming removed 4 bases from V and 0 bases from J, with 15 bases in between. This CDR3 spans 16 amino acids.